Below, 11 T cell receptor beta chains from the same sample are listed, as sequenced in a study of T cell responses to AZD1222 COVID-19 vaccine. TCRdb's copy holds only in-frame clones and misses some; the assay was immunoSEQ multiplex PCR. The repertoire holds around 140,000 clones, with around 90% as singletons. Sequenced here: peripheral blood, sampled 28 days after the second dose of the MenACWY control vaccine. The receptor source for this set is an adult who received the MenACWY meningococcal vaccine as a control.

This chain connects TRBV29-1 to TRBJ1-2, with TRBD1 as a possible D gene (5 bases). The ends were cut back, 4 bases at V and 8 bases at J, with 8 bases in the middle. Per the germline V gene, CDR1 is SQVTM and CDR2 is ANQGSEA. CDR3 size: 10 residues. CDR3 coding DNA: TGCAGCGTTGTGAGGGACGGCTACACCTTC. As protein: CSVVRDGYTF.

The V call is TRBV20-1, the J call TRBJ1-1; TRBD1 is a possible D gene (5 bases). The CDR3 runs to 12 residues. Germline V lookup: CDR1 DFQATT, CDR2 SNEGSKA (reference sequence). The V and J ends lost 3 bases and 8 bases respectively, with 13 bases between them. CDR3 protein: CSASLGEEEAFF. The CDR3 region has the DNA TGCAGTGCTAGTCTGGGGGAGGAAGAAGCTTTCTTT.

The chain couples TRBV6-2 or TRBV6-3 to TRBJ1-5, with D possibly matching TRBD1 (5 bases). V shed 4 bases and J shed 2 bases, with 6 bases lying between them. Germline assignment: CDR1 MNHEY and CDR2 SVGEGT. The CDR3 runs to 13 residues. The CDR3 nucleotides are TGTGCCAGCAGTTGGGGGGGCAATCAGCCCCAGCATTTT. Translation gives CASSWGGNQPQHF.

This chain joins TRBV10-3 and TRBJ2-1, with 11 bases lining up with TRBD1. V lost 4 bases and J lost 9; bases outside the gene matches: 2. Germline loops: CDR1 ENHRY, CDR2 SYGVKD. The CDR3 runs to 13 residues. DNA for the CDR3: TGTGCCATCAGTGCCGGACAGGGGGCTGAGCAGTTCTTC. The encoded protein is CAISAGQGAEQFF.

This chain uses TRBV11-3 with TRBJ2-2, with TRBD2 identical over 7 bases. Germline CDR1 and CDR2: SGHNT and YENEEA. There are 15 residues in the CDR3. V shed 5 bases, J shed 1 base, and the junction held 4 bases outside the gene matches. The CDR3 DNA reads as TGTGCCAGCAGCCGGCCGGGGGGGAACACCGGGGAGCTGTTTTTT. It specifies CASSRPGGNTGELFF.

The CDR3 bases are TGCAGTGCTAGTCCCGGACAGGGGGAAGAGACCCAGTACTTC. As protein: CSASPGQGEETQYF. The chain combines TRBV20-1 with TRBJ2-5, with 10 bases matching TRBD1. The CDR3 is 14 residues long. Germline V gene sequence: CDR1 DFQATT, CDR2 SNEGSKA (reference sequence). V trimming: 3 bases; J trimming: 3 bases; junction bases outside the gene matches: 4.

The V gene is TRBV7-2, the J gene TRBJ1-2; D is perhaps TRBD1 (5 bases). V shed 2 bases and J shed 6 bases, with 16 bases lying between them. This CDR3 is 15 amino acids long. The germline gives CDR1 SGHTA, CDR2 FQGNSA. CDR3 residues: CASSLIRDRRDGYTF. CDR3 nucleotides: TGTGCCAGCAGCTTAATCCGGGACCGCCGAGATGGCTACACCTTC.

The CDR3 DNA is TGTGCCAGCGGAGGGGACAGGGGCCGCGCCTTGTATTTT. Its protein is CASGGDRGRALYF. This sequence joins TRBV6-5 and TRBJ2-3; 10 bases agree with TRBD1. Germline CDR1 is MNHEY and CDR2 is SVGAGI. The ends lost 8 bases at V and 14 bases at J; junction bases unmatched: 13. This CDR3 region has 13 residues.

The chain recombines TRBV7-2 with TRBJ1-1; D remains ambiguous. The germline CDR1 and CDR2 sequences are SGHTA and FQGNSA. This CDR3 comprises 13 residues. V was cut by 3 bases and J by 5 bases, with 10 bases left in between. Here the CDR3 DNA reads TGTGCCAGCAGCTTTTCATCGGGAACTGAAGCTTTCTTT. Residues: CASSFSSGTEAFF.

The gene calls are TRBV5-6 and TRBJ1-4; D call uncertain. CDR1 is SGHDT, CDR2 YYEEEE, per germline. Between the trimmed V and J ends, which lost 1 base and 7 bases, there was a span of 5 bases. The CDR3 has 12 amino acids. For the CDR3, the DNA is TGTGCCAGCAGCTTGTGGGGTGAAAAACTGTTTTTT. Translated: CASSLWGEKLFF.

Regarding this clone: The junction does not match germline at one end; this may be a read error. V gene TRBV7-7 combines with J gene TRBJ2-1; 7 bases agree with TRBD2. Germline V lookup: CDR1 SSHAT, CDR2 FNYEAQ (reference sequence). The CDR3 sequence is 16 residues long. The CDR3 reads CASSLAGGASYNEQFF. CDR3 coding DNA: TGTGCTAGCAGCTTAGCGGGTGGGGCATCCTACAATGAGCAGTTCTTC.